This T cell receptor beta chain was sequenced for a study of CD8 T cells in ankylosing spondylitis. The V end was cut by 8 bases, the J end by 10 bases, with 21 bases between. This CDR3 comprises 14 residues. Looked up from germline, CDR1 is SGHNT and CDR2 is YENEEA. Study results and limitations: A subset of motif variants has previously been described in the synovial fluid and blood of reactive arthritis. Reported data indicate significant enrichment of disease-linked clones within matched ankylosing spondylitis synovial fluid. In peripheral blood, disease-linked CD8+ clones occurred at relatively low frequencies.

This clonotype has only a few counts. Its antigen is not known. Quantitative 5'-RACE with molecular barcodes produced the TCR beta libraries. MiXCR, run by TCRdb on the 5' RACE reads, gives a single entry per CDR3 protein. The sample holds approximately 100,000 distinct CDR3 sequences; 24% are singletons and the top ten take 9% to 15%. The specimen was synovial fluid, either unsorted or a sorted T cell fraction (not recorded which). V usage is TRBV11-3 and J usage is TRBJ2-1, with D tentatively TRBD2 (6 bases). The receptor was derived from a male donor with ankylosing spondylitis. The CDR3, as DNA: TGTGCCAGCTCCGGGGGTAGCGGTGATACGGAGCAGTTCTTC. Translation: CASSGGSGDTEQFF.